This T cell receptor (beta chain) was retrieved from a study of T cell repertoires in aging, cancer and after chemotherapy (dated by TCRdb to between 2018 and 2021). Some background on the complete study: Six donor age groups were covered, ranging from 30 or younger up to 70 or older, and each group contained at least three individuals. Control TCR repertoires from healthy donors were recorded over several months to years, and clear clonal overlap was observed across re-sampling. In total, the full dataset held approximately 8.4 million TCR reads. The study profiled peripheral blood TCR beta repertoires from healthy donors and cancer patients to examine immunoaging and T cell reconstitution after chemotherapy. A cohort of 220 or so cancer patients (94 with hematological and around 120 with solid cancers) was assembled, and 100 or so healthy donors were included as a reference group. General study outcomes and caveats: In both cancer cohorts, the median generation probability rose over the chemotherapy interval, which suggests that the repertoire was reconstituted through rebound thymic output. The authors noted that the repertoire data do not allow conclusions about immunological memory after chemotherapy. Significantly lower blood TCR diversity and higher clonality were observed in untreated patients with hematological or solid cancers than in age-matched healthy donors. In healthy donors, the drop in TCR diversity with age came mainly from a loss of richness, whereas in cancer patients a loss of evenness also played a part.

TCR beta rearrangements were amplified from genomic DNA isolated from peripheral blood, not from sorted cells or RNA. Multiplex touch-down PCR with a mixed TRB-A/B primer pool was used to amplify rearranged TRB sequences covering the V, D and J segments. Illumina adapters and sample indices were added to the amplicons in two consecutive PCR reactions performed with Phusion HS II polymerase. After gel purification with the NucleoSpin Gel and PCR Clean-up kit, the amplicons were checked using Qubit and an Agilent 2100 Bioanalyzer. Libraries were sequenced on an Illumina MiSeq using 600-cycle, single-indexed, paired-end runs. The authors' analysis ran thus. Processing of the TRB sequences was carried out with MiXCR versions 2.12 and 3.0.5. Each unique CDR3 nucleotide sequence counted as one clone, and only productive sequences with at least two reads were retained. The repertoire metrics were Shannon diversity, evenness, clonality (calculated as one minus evenness), and diversity profiles parameterized by alpha from 0 to 5. Generation probabilities of clones in paired pre- and post-chemotherapy samples were computed with the IGoR algorithm. TCRdb reanalyzed the raw reads on its own, using fastp at Q25 for trimming and MiXCR for clone calling, and kept in-frame beta chains. Each CDR3 protein gets just one entry, which takes the most common genes and DNA from the rows behind it. The V and J calls, along with clone size, are taken from TCRdb and not from the paper's own processing. For this sample there are around 4,000 distinct CDR3 sequences; roughly 30% appear just once. Approximately 48% of the sample lies in the top ten.

To note about this clonotype: Its antigen target is currently unknown. Base qualities are not recorded, but no much larger clone differs from it by a single base.

This sequence was found in a human donor in good health. What was sequenced was blood.

The CDR3 reads as follows: CASSLPAASSYEQYF. The bases are TGTGCCAGCAGTCTTCCAGCGGCGAGCTCCTACGAGCAGTACTTC. The sequence links TRBV28 to TRBJ2-7; the D gene is possibly TRBD2, with 5 bases matching. V loses 5 bases, J loses 0 bases, and the germline ends lie 14 bases apart. CDR3 length: 15 amino acids, cysteine to phenylalanine. The DNA shown is the 45-base CDR3, in frame from base 1. Via the germline V gene, CDR1 is MDHEN and CDR2 SYDVKM.